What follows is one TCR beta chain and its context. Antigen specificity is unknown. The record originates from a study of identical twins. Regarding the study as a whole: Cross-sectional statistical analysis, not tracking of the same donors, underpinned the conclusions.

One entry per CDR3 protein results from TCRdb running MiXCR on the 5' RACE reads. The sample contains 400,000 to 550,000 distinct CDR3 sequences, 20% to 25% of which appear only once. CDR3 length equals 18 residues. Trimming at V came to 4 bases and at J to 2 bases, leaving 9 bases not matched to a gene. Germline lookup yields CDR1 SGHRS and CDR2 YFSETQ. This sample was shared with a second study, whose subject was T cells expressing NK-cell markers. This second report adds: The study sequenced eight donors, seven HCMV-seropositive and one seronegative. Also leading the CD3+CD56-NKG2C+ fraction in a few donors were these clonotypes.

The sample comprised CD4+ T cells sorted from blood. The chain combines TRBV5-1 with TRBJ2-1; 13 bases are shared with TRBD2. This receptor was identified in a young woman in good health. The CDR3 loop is CASSVGLAGVPTYNEQFF. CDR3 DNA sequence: TGCGCCAGCAGCGTCGGACTAGCGGGGGTCCCGACCTACAATGAGCAGTTCTTC.